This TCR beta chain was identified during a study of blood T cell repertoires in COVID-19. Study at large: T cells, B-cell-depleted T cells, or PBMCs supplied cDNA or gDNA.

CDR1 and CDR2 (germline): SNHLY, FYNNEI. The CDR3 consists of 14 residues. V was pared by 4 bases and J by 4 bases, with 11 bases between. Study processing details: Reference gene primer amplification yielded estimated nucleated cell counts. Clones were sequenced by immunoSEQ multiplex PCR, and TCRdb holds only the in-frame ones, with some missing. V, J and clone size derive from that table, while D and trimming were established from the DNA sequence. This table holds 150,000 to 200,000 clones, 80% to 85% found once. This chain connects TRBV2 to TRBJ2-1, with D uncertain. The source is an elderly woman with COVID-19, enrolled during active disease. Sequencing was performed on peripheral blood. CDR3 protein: CASSASLGYNEQFF. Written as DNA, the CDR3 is TGTGCCAGCAGTGCATCCCTAGGTTACAATGAGCAGTTCTTC.